Presented here are 27 T cell receptor beta chains from one specimen sequenced in a study of cytomegalovirus exposure and HLA in healthy donors. Primers for the PCR totalled 60 Vbeta and 13 Jbeta. Assay: immunoSEQ multiplex PCR; the TCRdb copy retains only in-frame clones and omits some. In the table there are 60,000 to 70,000 clones, roughly 75% of which are singletons. What was sequenced was PBMCs. Receptor source: a woman between 35 and 50 years old in good health and CMV-seropositive.

This clone was counted once. The chain is built from TRBV2 and TRBJ1-2; D is possibly TRBD1 (5 bases). The CDR3 is made up of 13 amino acids. Germline V gives CDR1 SNHLY, CDR2 FYNNEI. V was trimmed by 1 base and J by 4 bases, leaving 7 bases between them. The CDR3 nucleotides are TGTGCCAGCAGTGAAGGAAGGGGCTATGGCTACACCTTC. Translated: CASSEGRGYGYTF. The complete variable domain, with remaining parts taken from reference TRBV2 and TRBJ1-2, reads EPEVTQTPSHQVTQMGQEVILRCVPISNHLYFYWYRQILGQKVEFLVSFYNNEISEKSEIFDDQFSVERPDGSNFTLKIRSTKLEDSAMYFCASSEGRGYGYTFGSGTRLTVV.

This chain links TRBV9 with TRBJ2-7; 7 bases fit TRBD1. CDR3 length: 14 residues. Germline V gene lookup returns CDR1 SGDLS and CDR2 YYNGEE. The junction had 7 bases not matched to a gene; V was cut back by 2 bases and J by 5 bases. The CDR3 DNA reads as TGTGCCAGCAGCGTCCGACAGGGTAGCCACGAGCAGTACTTC. Translating it yields CASSVRQGSHEQYF. Drawing the rest from reference TRBV9 and TRBJ2-7, the complete variable domain is DSGVTQTPKHLITATGQRVTLRCSPRSGDLSVYWYQQSLDQGLQFLIQYYNGEERAKGNILERFSAQQFPDLHSELNLSSLELGDSALYFCASSVRQGSHEQYFGPGTRLTVT.

This clone was detected only a few times. The chain recombines TRBV28 with TRBJ1-1; unclear D gene. The CDR3 spans 12 residues. From germline, CDR1 is MDHEN and CDR2 SYDVKM. V lost 2 bases and J lost 7, with 8 bases in between. The CDR3 DNA is TGTGCCAGCAGTTTAAAGCTGATTGAAGCTTTCTTT. Its protein product is CASSLKLIEAFF.

V usage is TRBV7-3 and J usage is TRBJ2-2, with 7 bases aligning to TRBD2. Trimming took 6 bases from V and 5 from J; bases not matched to a gene: 6. Germline V gene lookup returns CDR1 SGHTA and CDR2 FQGTGA. This CDR3 spans 14 amino acids. As DNA, the CDR3 is TGTGCCAGCAGTAAACGGGGAGGGACCGGGGAGCTGTTTTTT. Its translation is CASSKRGGTGELFF.

The rearrangement links TRBV6-5 to TRBJ1-6; TRBD1 is a possible D gene (6 bases). With 5 bases removed from V and 8 bases from J, the gap between germline ends came to 10 bases. Germline-derived CDR1 and CDR2 are MNHEY and SVGAGI. This CDR3 region has 13 residues. CDR3 DNA: TGTGCCAGCAGTAGACAGGCTTATTCACCCCTCCACTTT. Its protein product is CASSRQAYSPLHF.

The chain couples TRBV6-5 to TRBJ2-7; a possible D gene is TRBD1 (7 bases). The germline V gene encodes CDR1 MNHEY and CDR2 SVGAGI. CDR3 length equals 15 residues. Trimming left V 6 bases short and J 2 bases short, with 17 bases between. The CDR3 sequence: CASSPRAGGTYEQYF. The DNA for the CDR3 is TGTGCCAGCAGCCCCCGGGCAGGGGGGACCTACGAGCAGTACTTC.

As concerns this clone: The junction differs from germline at one of its ends, possibly a read error. This rearrangement joins TRBV27 to TRBJ1-1; tentative D call: TRBD1 (5 bases). The CDR3 is 12 amino acids. Germline V CDR1 and CDR2: MNHEY, SMNVEV (reference sequence). CDR3 nucleotide sequence: TGTGCCAGCATTACCTGGGGGGGTTATAGGATCTTT. It codes for CASITWGGYRIF.

This chain uses TRBV5-4 with TRBJ2-5; 10 positions match TRBD2. Matching the DNA end better, TRBJ2-7 makes the J call doubtful. The germline V gene has CDR1 SGHNT and CDR2 YYREEE (reference sequence). There are 14 residues in the CDR3. The CDR3 coding sequence is TGTGCCAGCAGCTTGCAAGCGGGGGGGCACGAGCAGTACTTC. Translation: CASSLQAGGHEQYF.

This chain uses TRBV9 with TRBJ2-5; unclear D gene. The better agreement between TRBJ2-7 and the DNA end casts doubt on the J call. Germline loops: CDR1 SGDLS, CDR2 YYNGEE. CDR3 length: 15 amino acids. The CDR3 bases are TGTGCCAGCAGCGTAGGAGCCTACTCGGTCTACGAGCAGTACTTC. Its protein is CASSVGAYSVYEQYF.

The chain carries TRBV6-1 and TRBJ2-7; a possible D gene is TRBD2 (6 bases). Germline CDR1 and CDR2: MNHNS and SASEGT. V dropped 6 bases and J dropped 2 bases, with 17 bases sitting between them. The CDR3 covers 15 residues. As DNA, the CDR3 is TGTGCCAGCAGGGGTTCCGGGACTGAAGCCTACGAGCAGTACTTC. This sequence encodes CASRGSGTEAYEQYF.

The chain uses TRBV2 and TRBJ2-5; D is unresolved. CDR3 length equals 12 residues. Germline V gene lookup returns CDR1 SNHLY and CDR2 FYNNEI. V lost 4 bases and J lost 3, with 6 bases in between. DNA of the CDR3: TGTGCCAGCAGTGTGTCAGAAGAGACCCAGTACTTC. Translating gives CASSVSEETQYF.

The chain links TRBV6-5 to TRBJ1-2, with TRBD1 matching over 7 bases. Germline assignment: CDR1 MNHEY and CDR2 SVGAGI. J lost 4 bases, V lost 6 bases, and 5 bases had no gene match. This CDR3 is built from 13 residues. The chain's CDR3 is CASSQTGSYGYTF. The CDR3 DNA reads TGTGCCAGCAGCCAGACAGGGAGCTATGGCTACACCTTC.

The chain recombines TRBV6-1 with TRBJ1-1, with D possibly TRBD1 on 5 matching bases. Trimming cost V 4 bases and J 4 bases, with 10 bases left between them. Germline V gives CDR1 MNHNS, CDR2 SASEGT. CDR3 size: 13 residues. The CDR3 DNA sequence: TGTGCCAGCAGTGTAGACAGCACCACTGAAGCTTTCTTT. As protein: CASSVDSTTEAFF.

This clone was recorded only once. The rearrangement joins TRBV6-1 to TRBJ2-2; a possible D gene is TRBD2 (5 bases). Trimming stripped 4 bases from V and 7 bases from J, with 13 bases between. The CDR3 is made up of 14 amino acids. Germline V lookup: CDR1 MNHNS, CDR2 SASEGT. CDR3 protein: CASSAGIDFGELFF. CDR3 coding DNA: TGTGCCAGCAGTGCGGGGATAGACTTCGGGGAGCTGTTTTTT.

The sample holds one count of this clone. This chain joins TRBV7-9 and TRBJ2-3; tentatively, D is TRBD1 (5 bases). The CDR3 runs 14 residues. Germline CDR1 is SEHNR and CDR2 is FQNEAQ (reference sequence). Trimming pared 3 bases from V and 6 bases from J, leaving 13 bases between. Written as DNA, the CDR3 is TGTGCCAGCAGCTTTGACCGAAAGGGGGATACGCAGTATTTT. It encodes CASSFDRKGDTQYF.

On this clone: This sample also contains other DNA sequences that code for the same CDR3. The chain couples TRBV7-2 to TRBJ1-4; D is perhaps TRBD1 (6 bases). CDR1 and CDR2 from the germline V gene are SGHTA and FQGNSA. Trimming left V 5 bases short and J 8 bases short, with 9 bases between. The CDR3 is 12 amino acids. CDR3 in amino acids: CASSPQGEKLFF. CDR3 nucleotide sequence: TGTGCCAGCAGCCCTCAGGGGGAAAAACTGTTTTTT.

This chain links TRBV6-6 with TRBJ2-7; 7 nucleotides match TRBD2. This CDR3 has 15 amino acids. Trimming cost V 2 bases and J 7 bases; bases outside gene matches: 11. Germline V gene sequence: CDR1 MNHNY, CDR2 SVGAGI (reference sequence). Here the CDR3 reads CASSYTGLREVEQYF. The CDR3 DNA sequence: TGTGCCAGCAGTTACACGGGACTACGGGAGGTTGAGCAGTACTTC.

The chain recombines TRBV6-5 with TRBJ1-1; D is possibly TRBD1 (6 bases). Trimming removed 2 bases at V and 4 bases at J, with 14 bases between. The CDR3 has 15 amino acids. Germline loops: CDR1 MNHEY, CDR2 SVGAGI. CDR3 amino acids: CASSYGARGSTEAFF. The DNA of the CDR3 is TGTGCCAGCAGTTACGGGGCCAGGGGATCCACTGAAGCTTTCTTT.

There are a few counts of this clone. The genes are TRBV18 and TRBJ1-1; 7 bases align to TRBD1. V lost 3 bases, J lost 1 base, and 8 bases stayed unmatched. The CDR3 consists of 16 residues. In germline, CDR1 is KGHSH, CDR2 LQKENI. The DNA of the CDR3 is TGTGCCAGCTCACCGGGTATGGGGGACAGGAACACTGAAGCTTTCTTT. The encoded protein is CASSPGMGDRNTEAFF.

This clone was counted a few times. The chain carries TRBV2 and TRBJ1-6, with 7 bases fitting TRBD1. Trimming cost V 3 bases and J 7 bases; bases outside gene matches: 3. The CDR3 runs to 14 residues. Germline assignment: CDR1 SNHLY and CDR2 FYNNEI. CDR3 sequence reads: CASSDAGGNSPLHF. The DNA of the CDR3 is TGTGCCAGCAGTGATGCAGGGGGAAATTCACCCCTCCACTTT.

This sequence joins TRBV6-5 and TRBJ2-4; 8 positions match TRBD1. The CDR3 consists of 14 residues. Germline CDR1 and CDR2: MNHEY and SVGAGI. V was pared by 5 bases and J by 5 bases, with 5 bases of the junction left unmatched. CDR3 DNA: TGTGCCAGCAGTGACAGGGGCCATGAAAACATTCAGTACTTC. Protein sequence: CASSDRGHENIQYF.

This rearrangement joins TRBV16 to TRBJ1-2; D perhaps matches TRBD1 (6 bases). CDR3 length: 13 residues. V gave up 5 bases and J gave up 3 bases, with 10 bases separating them. Germline CDR1 is KGHSY and CDR2 is FQNENV. In DNA form, the CDR3 reads TGTGCCAGCAGCTGGGACAACGACTATGGCTACACCTTC. Translating gives CASSWDNDYGYTF.

This clone was seen only once. The chain joins TRBV5-1 to TRBJ2-3, with a possible D match to TRBD1 (5 bases). CDR3 length: 14 amino acids. CDR1 is SGHRS, CDR2 YFSETQ, per germline. Trimming pared 0 bases from V and 4 bases from J, leaving 9 bases between. For the CDR3, the DNA is TGCGCCAGCAGCTTGGTCCAGGGATCAGATACGCAGTATTTT. Amino acid sequence: CASSLVQGSDTQYF.

This clone has more than one count but fewer than ten. J is TRBJ2-7 and V is TRBV7-6, with 8 nucleotides matching TRBD1. The CDR3 contains 14 residues. Unmatched junction bases numbered 5, after V lost 4 bases and J lost 3 bases. CDR1 SGHVS and CDR2 FNYEAQ come from the germline V gene. CDR3 sequence reads: CASSSPGQGYEQYF. The CDR3 DNA follows: TGTGCCAGCAGCTCACCTGGACAGGGCTACGAGCAGTACTTC. The full variable domain, in which reference TRBV7-6 and TRBJ2-7 provide the parts outside the CDR3, is GAGVSQSPRYKVTKRGQDVALRCDPISGHVSLYWYRQALGQGPEFLTYFNYEAQQDKSGLPNDRFSAERPEGSISTLTIQRTEQRDSAMYRCASSSPGQGYEQYFGPGTRLTVT.

V gene TRBV5-1 combines with J gene TRBJ2-1, with TRBD1 as a possible D gene (6 bases). This CDR3 is 13 amino acids long. Trimming pared 0 bases from V and 9 bases from J, leaving 10 bases between. In germline, CDR1 is SGHRS, CDR2 YFSETQ. CDR3 protein: CASSLVQGGEQFF. Written as DNA, the CDR3 is TGCGCCAGCAGCTTGGTACAGGGCGGTGAGCAGTTCTTC.

Concerning this clone itself: The same CDR3 can be traced to other DNA sequences in this sample. The chain employs TRBV7-2 and TRBJ2-2, with 10 nucleotides matching TRBD2. The CDR3 spans 17 residues. The V and J ends lost 5 bases and 4 bases, in that order; junction bases with no gene match: 10. Germline assignment: CDR1 SGHTA and CDR2 FQGNSA. The CDR3 DNA reads as TGTGCCAGCAGCCCAAAGGCCCTAGCGGGGGCCACCGGGGAGCTGTTTTTT. Protein sequence: CASSPKALAGATGELFF.

The chain carries TRBV19 and TRBJ2-1; D possibly corresponds to TRBD2 (5 bases). V was clipped by 11 bases and J by 7 bases, with 15 bases between them. This CDR3 contains 12 residues. Germline lookup yields CDR1 LNHDA and CDR2 SQIVND (reference sequence). This chain's CDR3 is CACRGWKNEQFF. As DNA, the CDR3 is TGTGCCTGCCGGGGTTGGAAAAATGAGCAGTTCTTC.